This T cell receptor beta chain is from a study of shared clonotypes between healthy human individuals. Adults of Caucasian background living in Nashville, Tennessee made up all donors. Using immunoSEQ multiplex PCR, the repertoire was profiled, and TCRdb retains in-frame clones only, with some absent. The sample holds around 2,000,000 clones, roughly 94% seen once. From germline, CDR1 is GTSNPN and CDR2 SVGIG (reference sequence). CDR3 length equals 15 residues. J gave up 5 bases and V 0 bases, and 8 bases lay outside the gene matches. Sequences were obtained from naive CD4+ T cells sorted from blood. Subset indicated: CD45RA+ positively selected. This chain uses TRBV30 with TRBJ2-3; 7 bases fit TRBD1. The TCR was taken from a man between 18 and 35 years old in good health. The CDR3 reads CAWSVRDRVVDTQYF. The DNA for the CDR3 is TGTGCCTGGAGTGTCAGAGACAGGGTTGTAGATACGCAGTATTTT.